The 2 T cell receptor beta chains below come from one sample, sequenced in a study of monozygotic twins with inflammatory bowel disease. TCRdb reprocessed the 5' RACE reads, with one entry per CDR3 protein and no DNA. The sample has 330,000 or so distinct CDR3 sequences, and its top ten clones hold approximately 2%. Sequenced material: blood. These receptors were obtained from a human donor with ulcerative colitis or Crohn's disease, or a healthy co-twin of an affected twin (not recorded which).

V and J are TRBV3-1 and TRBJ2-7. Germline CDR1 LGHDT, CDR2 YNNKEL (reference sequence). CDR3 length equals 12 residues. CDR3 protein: CASSFSDYEQYF.

The CDR3 reads CASSPLEDGYTF. The gene calls are TRBV18 and TRBJ1-2. The V gene's germline CDR1 is KGHSH and CDR2 LQKENI. The CDR3 extends over 12 amino acids. Drawing the rest from reference TRBV18 and TRBJ1-2, the complete variable domain is NAGVMQNPRHLVRRRGQEARLRCSPMKGHSHVYWYRQLPEEGLKFMVYLQKENIIDESGMPKERFSAEFPKEGPSILRIQQVVRGDSAAYFCASSPLEDGYTFGSGTRLTVV.